These 14 T cell receptor beta chains share one sample of origin, sequenced in a study of T cell responses to AZD1222 COVID-19 vaccine. Sequencing was performed with immunoSEQ multiplex PCR; in TCRdb, only in-frame clones are kept and a portion is missing. The data show roughly 140,000 clones, around 91% seen once. The material sequenced was peripheral blood, taken on day 0 of AZD1222 vaccination. The receptors here all came from an adult in good health.

The chain links TRBV4-3 to TRBJ1-5, with 7 bases aligning to TRBD1. The V gene's germline CDR1 is LGHNA and CDR2 YSLEER. The CDR3 extends over 16 amino acids. V lost 0 bases to trimming and J lost 7 bases; unmatched junction nucleotides: 9. For the CDR3, the DNA is TGCGCCAGCAGCCAAGATAGGCAGGGGGGAAACCAGCCCCAGCATTTT. Translating gives CASSQDRQGGNQPQHF.

The sample holds one count of this clone. V usage is TRBV24-1 and J usage is TRBJ2-3, with 10 positions matching TRBD1. V lost 2 bases and J lost 6; bases outside the gene matches: 7. The CDR3 sequence is 16 residues long. CDR1 is KGHDR, CDR2 SFDVKD, per germline. CDR3 sequence: CATSDWAGTGVDTQYF. CDR3 nucleotides: TGTGCCACCAGTGATTGGGCCGGGACAGGGGTCGATACGCAGTATTTT.

The V and J genes are TRBV12-3 or TRBV12-4 and TRBJ1-5, with unresolved D. The CDR3 extends over 12 amino acids. With 5 bases removed from V and 11 bases from J, the gap between germline ends came to 13 bases. In DNA, the CDR3 is TGTGCCAGCAGTCCCCGGGGAGTCGCCCAGCATTTT. It specifies CASSPRGVAQHF.

The chain combines TRBV28 with TRBJ1-2; maybe TRBD1 (5 bases). Germline V CDR1 and CDR2: MDHEN, SYDVKM. This CDR3 has 15 amino acids. The V and J ends lost 5 bases and 3 bases respectively, with 16 bases between them. As DNA, the CDR3 is TGTGCCAGCAGTCCACTGACAGCCCAGTACTATGGCTACACCTTC. This translates into CASSPLTAQYYGYTF.

This clone was seen once. The V call is TRBV19, the J call TRBJ1-2; D ambiguous. The CDR3 spans 13 residues. The germline V gene encodes CDR1 LNHDA and CDR2 SQIVND (reference sequence). The ends were cut back, 8 bases at V and 4 bases at J, with 14 bases in the middle. CDR3 protein: CASSTSVTYGYTF. DNA of the CDR3: TGTGCCAGTTCGACGTCAGTAACCTATGGCTACACCTTC.

The CDR3 loop is CASSIGSFGQGAEPQHF. The CDR3 DNA reads as TGTGCCAGTAGTATTGGGTCGTTTGGACAGGGCGCCGAGCCCCAGCATTTT. The V gene is TRBV19, the J gene TRBJ1-5; 8 bases are shared with TRBD1. Germline V gives CDR1 LNHDA, CDR2 SQIVND (reference sequence). This CDR3 comprises 17 residues. The ends lost 3 bases at V and 8 bases at J; junction bases unmatched: 15.

The chain carries TRBV6-5 and TRBJ2-5; TRBD1 is a possible D gene (6 bases). The CDR3 length is 14 residues. Germline V gene sequence: CDR1 MNHEY, CDR2 SVGAGI. The V and J ends lost 5 bases and 3 bases respectively, with 13 bases between them. CDR3 loop: CASSHGQQKETQYF. The CDR3 nucleotides are TGTGCCAGCAGTCATGGACAGCAAAAAGAGACCCAGTACTTC.

The gene calls are TRBV30 and TRBJ2-1, with TRBD2 identical over 7 bases. Germline CDR1 is GTSNPN and CDR2 is SVGIG (reference sequence). The CDR3 covers 15 residues. J gave up 9 bases and V 0 bases, and 11 bases lay outside the gene matches. CDR3: CAWSVQLATGVEQFF. The CDR3 bases are TGTGCCTGGAGTGTACAACTAGCGACGGGGGTTGAGCAGTTCTTC.

This clone was counted between two and nine times. The gene calls are TRBV7-2 and TRBJ1-4; D is ambiguous. CDR1 and CDR2 (germline): SGHTA, FQGNSA. Trimming pared 5 bases from V and 7 bases from J, leaving 11 bases between. The CDR3 consists of 13 residues. The CDR3 spells CASSRRAAEKLFF. The CDR3 region has the DNA TGTGCCAGCAGCCGCCGCGCAGCTGAAAAACTGTTTTTT.

V gene TRBV30 combines with J gene TRBJ1-5; the D gene is possibly TRBD1 (5 bases). V gave up 0 bases and J gave up 9 bases, with 12 bases separating them. Germline V lookup: CDR1 GTSNPN, CDR2 SVGIG (reference sequence). The CDR3 consists of 13 residues. CDR3 in amino acids: CAWSVPGGPPQHF. In DNA, the CDR3 is TGTGCCTGGAGTGTCCCGGGGGGTCCGCCCCAGCATTTT.

This sequence joins TRBV11-3 and TRBJ2-1; tentatively, D is TRBD1 or TRBD2 (6 bases each). V lost 0 bases, J lost 7 bases, and 19 bases lay in between. The V gene's germline CDR1 is SGHNT and CDR2 YENEEA. The CDR3 length is 17 residues. CDR3 DNA: TGTGCCAGCAGCTTAGACGGGGGCGGGGCACCAGGGAATGAGCAGTTCTTC. Translation: CASSLDGGGAPGNEQFF.

The genes are TRBV2 and TRBJ2-7; D is possibly TRBD1 (6 bases). V lost 6 bases and J lost 0, with 9 bases in between. Germline assignment: CDR1 SNHLY and CDR2 FYNNEI. The CDR3 is 13 residues long. DNA for the CDR3: TGTGCCAGCAGCCGGGACAACTCCTACGAGCAGTACTTC. Its protein is CASSRDNSYEQYF. The full variable domain, completed using reference TRBV2 and TRBJ2-7, is EPEVTQTPSHQVTQMGQEVILRCVPISNHLYFYWYRQILGQKVEFLVSFYNNEISEKSEIFDDQFSVERPDGSNFTLKIRSTKLEDSAMYFCASSRDNSYEQYFGPGTRLTVT.

J is TRBJ2-7 and V is TRBV28, with D tentatively TRBD2 (6 bases). This CDR3 has 12 residues. From germline, CDR1 is MDHEN and CDR2 SYDVKM. Trimming shortened V by 4 bases and J by 12 bases, and 16 bases separated the two germline ends. DNA for the CDR3: TGTGCCAGCAGTTCGCTACCAGGGACTTTGTACTTC. Protein product: CASSSLPGTLYF.

The V and J genes are TRBV27 and TRBJ2-1, with D perhaps matching TRBD2 (6 bases). Germline V gene data show CDR1 as MNHEY and CDR2 as SMNVEV (reference sequence). The CDR3 contains 14 residues. The germline V and J ends were trimmed by 10 bases and 3 bases, with 16 bases remaining between them. As DNA, the CDR3 is TGTGCCACCAGCAGCGGGCTAGGCTACAATGAGCAGTTCTTC. This encodes CATSSGLGYNEQFF.